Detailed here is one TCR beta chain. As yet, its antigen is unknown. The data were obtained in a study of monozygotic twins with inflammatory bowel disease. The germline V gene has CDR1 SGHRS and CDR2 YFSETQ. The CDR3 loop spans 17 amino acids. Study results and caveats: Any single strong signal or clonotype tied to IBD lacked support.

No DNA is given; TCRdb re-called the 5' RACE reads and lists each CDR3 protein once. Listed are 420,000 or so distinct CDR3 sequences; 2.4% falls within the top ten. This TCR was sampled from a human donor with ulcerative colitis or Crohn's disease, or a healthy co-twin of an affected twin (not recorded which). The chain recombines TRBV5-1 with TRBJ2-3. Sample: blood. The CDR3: CASSLERLRRSTDTQYF.